This TCR beta chain is from a study of monozygotic twins with inflammatory bowel disease. Study findings and constraints: IBD patients carried less diverse TCRbeta repertoires (inverse Simpson) than healthy co-twins.

As to this clonotype: Antigen: not known.

Germline lookup yields CDR1 MNHEY and CDR2 SVGEGT. The CDR3 runs to 15 residues. UMIs were attached via template switching, each with a 6-nucleotide sample barcode. TCRdb reworked the 5' RACE reads into one entry per CDR3 protein, no DNA. This sample's clone table lists approximately 150,000 distinct CDR3 sequences. The material sequenced was blood. The V and J genes are TRBV6-2 or TRBV6-3 and TRBJ2-4. This receptor was obtained from a human donor with ulcerative colitis or Crohn's disease, or a healthy co-twin of an affected twin (not recorded which). CDR3 region: CASNLGGVAKNIQYF.